The 31 T cell receptor beta chains below come from one sample, sequenced in a study of shared T cell receptors in the human thymus. Sequencing was performed with immunoSEQ multiplex PCR; in TCRdb, only in-frame clones are kept and a portion is missing. The repertoire holds 700,000 or so clones, approximately 83% seen once, with roughly 0.01% in the top ten. The same data also went into a second study, on human thymus T cells.

Sequenced: thymocytes. These receptors all come from a girl younger than two with a congenital heart defect.

This chain connects TRBV29-1 to TRBJ1-1; 7 bases match TRBD1. V shed 6 bases, J shed 1 base, and the junction held 5 bases outside the gene matches. The CDR3 has 13 amino acids. Germline values: CDR1 SQVTM, CDR2 ANQGSEA. CDR3 bases: TGCAGCGTCCTCCGGGACAGGAACACTGAAGCTTTCTTT. It encodes CSVLRDRNTEAFF.

The V and J genes are TRBV2 and TRBJ2-5; unclear D gene. Per the germline V gene, CDR1 is SNHLY and CDR2 is FYNNEI. The CDR3 extends over 13 amino acids. The V and J ends lost 0 bases and 4 bases respectively, with 6 bases between them. DNA for the CDR3: TGTGCCAGCAGTGAAGCACGTAGAGAGACCCAGTACTTC. Translated: CASSEARRETQYF.

V usage is TRBV27 and J usage is TRBJ2-7, with TRBD1 matching 9 bases. Germline V CDR1 and CDR2: MNHEY, SMNVEV (reference sequence). CDR3 size: 13 residues. V gave up 4 bases and J gave up 2 bases; unmatched junction bases: 0. The DNA of the CDR3 is TGTGCCAGCAGTTGGGACAGGGCCTACGAGCAGTACTTC. Its translation: CASSWDRAYEQYF.

The J gene is TRBJ2-1, the V gene TRBV27; 7 bases line up with TRBD1. Trimming cost V 4 bases and J 5 bases; bases outside gene matches: 2. Looked up from germline, CDR1 is MNHEY and CDR2 is SMNVEV (reference sequence). The CDR3 extends over 13 amino acids. CDR3 loop: CASSYGQDNEQFF. The DNA of the CDR3 is TGTGCCAGCAGTTATGGACAGGACAATGAGCAGTTCTTC.

V gene TRBV2 combines with J gene TRBJ2-7; 8 bases map to TRBD2. V trimming: 7 bases; J trimming: 3 bases; junction bases outside the gene matches: 11. Germline assignment: CDR1 SNHLY and CDR2 FYNNEI. This CDR3 region has 15 residues. The CDR3 loop reads CASIIWRGAIYEQYF. Written as DNA, the CDR3 is TGTGCCAGCATTATTTGGCGGGGGGCGATCTACGAGCAGTACTTC.

J is TRBJ1-2 and V is TRBV19; 9 nucleotides agree with TRBD1. This CDR3 comprises 16 residues. Germline V gene sequence: CDR1 LNHDA, CDR2 SQIVND (reference sequence). With V trimmed by 4 bases and J by 4 bases, 10 bases remained unmatched. This chain's CDR3 is CASSTGRTGDLYGYTF. CDR3 nucleotide sequence: TGTGCCAGTAGTACCGGGCGGACAGGGGACCTCTATGGCTACACCTTC.

The V call is TRBV5-4, the J call TRBJ2-7, with D possibly being TRBD2 (6 bases). V lost 4 bases and J 2 bases, leaving 10 bases between the germline ends. Germline V lookup: CDR1 SGHNT, CDR2 YYREEE (reference sequence). The length of the CDR3 is 13 residues. CDR3 DNA: TGTGCCAGCAGCCCCGGGAGCCCCTACGAGCAGTACTTC. It translates to CASSPGSPYEQYF.

The rearrangement joins TRBV6-1 to TRBJ1-2; D is possibly TRBD1 (5 bases). V was cut by 3 bases and J by 4 bases, with 21 bases left in between. Germline loops: CDR1 MNHNS, CDR2 SASEGT. This CDR3 has 17 amino acids. The DNA of the CDR3 is TGTGCCAGCAGTGATCCTGGGGGGGTGACACACATCTATGGCTACACCTTC. As protein: CASSDPGGVTHIYGYTF.

The chain joins TRBV28 to TRBJ1-4, with 7 bases identical to TRBD1. Looked up from germline, CDR1 is MDHEN and CDR2 is SYDVKM. V shed 4 bases, J shed 8 bases, and the junction held 13 bases outside the gene matches. CDR3 length: 16 amino acids. This chain's CDR3 is CASSWGATGMEEKLFF. As DNA, the CDR3 is TGTGCCAGCAGTTGGGGGGCGACAGGGATGGAAGAAAAACTGTTTTTT.

This clone was detected a few times. This rearrangement joins TRBV19 to TRBJ2-7; 12 nucleotides line up with TRBD2. Per germline, CDR1 LNHDA and CDR2 SQIVND (reference sequence). J was trimmed by 1 base and V by 5 bases; bases with no gene match: 3. The CDR3 has 15 amino acids. The CDR3 DNA reads TGTGCCAGTAGTTCTAGCGGGGGGGGATCCTACGAGCAGTACTTC. Translated: CASSSSGGGSYEQYF.

A single count supports this clone. The V call is TRBV25-1, the J call TRBJ1-2; 11 nucleotides agree with TRBD1. CDR1 and CDR2 (germline): MGHDK, SYGVNS. The J segment lost 3 bases and the V segment lost 8 bases, leaving 2 bases of the junction unmatched. CDR3 length: 13 amino acids. This CDR3 reads CASGGQGDYGYTF. In nucleotides, the CDR3 is TGTGCCAGCGGGGGACAGGGGGACTATGGCTACACCTTC.

The chain links TRBV7-9 to TRBJ2-7; 12 nucleotides align to TRBD1. The CDR3 length is 15 residues. CDR1 is SEHNR and CDR2 is FQNEAQ in the germline V gene (reference sequence). V lost 3 bases and J lost 5; bases outside the gene matches: 5. The CDR3 loop reads CASSLRGTGGNEQYF. The CDR3 bases are TGTGCCAGCAGCTTGAGGGGGACAGGGGGCAACGAGCAGTACTTC. Full variable domain (outside the CDR3, taken from reference TRBV7-9 and TRBJ2-7): DTGVSQNPRHKITKRGQNVTFRCDPISEHNRLYWYRQTLGQGPEFLTYFQNEAQLEKSRLLSDRFSAERPKGSFSTLEIQRTEQGDSAMYLCASSLRGTGGNEQYFGPGTRLTVT.

This sequence joins TRBV28 and TRBJ2-7, with a weak D call TRBD1 (5 bases). Germline CDR1 is MDHEN and CDR2 is SYDVKM. This CDR3 has 16 residues. V was clipped by 6 bases and J by 1 base, with 19 bases between them. For the CDR3, the DNA is TGTGCCAGCAGGAAGGGGTTAGGTCAAGGGTCCTACGAGCAGTACTTC. Translating it yields CASRKGLGQGSYEQYF.

The chain combines TRBV6-1 with TRBJ1-3, with D unresolved. Germline CDR1 is MNHNS and CDR2 is SASEGT. Trimming stripped 8 bases from V and 4 bases from J, with 18 bases between. This CDR3 spans 15 amino acids. CDR3 coding DNA: TGTGCCAGCGTCTTTAGGCAGGAGGGAGGAAACACCATATATTTT. Protein sequence: CASVFRQEGGNTIYF.

The J gene is TRBJ2-7, the V gene TRBV19, with TRBD2 matching 7 bases. The ends lost 3 bases at V and 6 bases at J; junction bases unmatched: 8. The CDR3 has 14 residues. Germline values: CDR1 LNHDA, CDR2 SQIVND (reference sequence). The CDR3 coding sequence is TGTGCCAGTAGTATGGGGGGGGATCCCTCCGAGCAGTACTTC. Amino acid sequence: CASSMGGDPSEQYF.

The CDR3 loop is CASSQEPSGGAGETQYF. The DNA for the CDR3 is TGCGCCAGCAGCCAAGAACCTAGCGGGGGGGCCGGGGAGACCCAGTACTTC. V usage is TRBV4-3 and J usage is TRBJ2-5, with 12 bases lining up with TRBD2. CDR3 length equals 17 residues. V shed 0 bases and J 5 bases; nucleotides not matched to a gene: 7. Germline CDR1 reads LGHNA; CDR2 reads YSLEER.

The rearrangement uses TRBV2 and TRBJ2-7; TRBD1 matches at 8 bases. The CDR3 is made up of 13 amino acids. Germline CDR1 and CDR2: SNHLY and FYNNEI. With V trimmed by 7 bases and J by 4 bases, 6 bases remained unmatched. The CDR3 nucleotides read TGTGCCAGCACCGCCGGGACAGGTTACGAGCAGTACTTC. Translating gives CASTAGTGYEQYF.

The chain carries TRBV7-9 and TRBJ1-6, with D unclear. The CDR3 contains 17 residues. The V end was cut by 4 bases, the J end by 0 bases, with 13 bases between. CDR1 is SEHNR, CDR2 FQNEAQ, per germline (reference sequence). CDR3 protein: CASSSQASSSYNSPLHF. The CDR3 DNA reads as TGTGCCAGCAGCTCCCAAGCCTCGAGCTCCTATAATTCACCCCTCCACTTT.

The chain has TRBV5-4 and TRBJ1-2; 7 positions match TRBD1. V was pared by 4 bases and J by 4 bases, with 10 bases of the junction left unmatched. This CDR3 is built from 15 residues. The germline gives CDR1 SGHNT, CDR2 YYREEE (reference sequence). The CDR3 sequence is CASSTGQSVVYGYTF. CDR3 DNA sequence: TGTGCCAGCAGCACGGGACAGTCAGTCGTCTATGGCTACACCTTC.

The genes are TRBV9 and TRBJ1-3; 8 positions agree with TRBD1. The CDR3 has 17 residues. Germline assignment: CDR1 SGDLS and CDR2 YYNGEE. Trimming took 4 bases from V and 1 from J; bases not matched to a gene: 10. CDR3 loop: CASSPRTGKLSGNTIYF. CDR3 sequence (DNA): TGTGCCAGCAGCCCCCGGACAGGGAAGTTATCTGGAAACACCATATATTTT.

This clone has more than one count but fewer than ten. V gene TRBV19 combines with J gene TRBJ1-1; TRBD1 agrees at 7 bases. The CDR3 loop spans 14 amino acids. The germline CDR1 and CDR2 sequences are LNHDA and SQIVND (reference sequence). The trim removed 7 bases at V and 5 bases at J, leaving 10 bases unmatched. For the CDR3, the DNA is TGTGCCAGTATTGCCACAGGGGAATGTACTGAAGCTTTCTTT. Translating it yields CASIATGECTEAFF.

The chain carries TRBV28 and TRBJ1-3; D is perhaps TRBD1 (5 bases). Germline-derived CDR1 and CDR2 are MDHEN and SYDVKM. The CDR3 has 16 residues. The ends were cut back, 7 bases at V and 7 bases at J, with 23 bases in the middle. The CDR3 loop reads CASTPRQLRLKNTIYF. The CDR3, as DNA: TGTGCCAGCACCCCCAGACAGCTACGCCTCAAGAACACCATATATTTT.

The rearrangement joins TRBV4-1 to TRBJ1-6; no firm D call. Looked up from germline, CDR1 is MGHRA and CDR2 is YSYEKL. The CDR3 has 15 residues. V dropped 5 bases and J dropped 6 bases, with 14 bases sitting between them. The CDR3: CASSSLAGFNSPLHF. CDR3 nucleotides: TGCGCCAGCAGCTCATTGGCGGGGTTTAATTCACCCCTCCACTTT.

This chain uses TRBV6-1 with TRBJ2-7, with D unresolved. The germline V and J ends were trimmed by 0 bases and 1 base, with 10 bases remaining between them. The CDR3 has 15 residues. Germline CDR1 MNHNS, CDR2 SASEGT. The DNA of the CDR3 is TGTGCCAGCAGTGAAGCGCATTGGCCTTCCTACGAGCAGTACTTC. This sequence encodes CASSEAHWPSYEQYF.

This chain uses TRBV19 with TRBJ1-2; 10 nucleotides match TRBD1. Germline V gene lookup returns CDR1 LNHDA and CDR2 SQIVND (reference sequence). Trimming cost V 3 bases and J 9 bases; bases outside gene matches: 4. The CDR3 is 13 amino acids. This chain's CDR3 is CASSIRDRGSYTF. CDR3 nucleotide sequence: TGTGCCAGTAGTATCCGGGACAGGGGAAGCTACACCTTC.

Written as DNA, the CDR3 is TGTGCCAGCAGTTTTTCTAGAAAGGCCCCGAGCTCCTATAATTCACCCCTCCACTTT. This encodes CASSFSRKAPSSYNSPLHF. This chain joins TRBV28 and TRBJ1-6; D gene uncertain. The germline CDR1 and CDR2 sequences are MDHEN and SYDVKM. This CDR3 is 19 amino acids long. Trimming removed 3 bases at V and 0 bases at J, with 18 bases between.

The V call is TRBV5-4, the J call TRBJ2-1; TRBD2 might be the D (5 bases). This CDR3 contains 16 residues. The germline V gene has CDR1 SGHNT and CDR2 YYREEE (reference sequence). V was pared by 2 bases and J by 0 bases, with 12 bases between. CDR3 coding DNA: TGTGCCAGCAGCTTCGGACCCACTAGCTCCTACAATGAGCAGTTCTTC. The encoded protein is CASSFGPTSSYNEQFF.

Only a few counts were recorded for this clone. The rearrangement uses TRBV4-2 and TRBJ1-2, with 8 bases lining up with TRBD1. CDR3 length: 15 residues. CDR1 LGHNA and CDR2 YNFKEQ come from the germline V gene. Germline trimming cut 0 bases from V and 3 bases from J; bases unmatched to any gene: 3. In DNA form, the CDR3 reads TGTGCCAGCAGCCAAGACAGGGGGCTTGACTATGGCTACACCTTC. Protein sequence: CASSQDRGLDYGYTF.

In this sample, this clone turned up once. This chain uses TRBV6-5 with TRBJ1-2; TRBD1 might be the D (6 bases). This CDR3 contains 15 residues. Germline values: CDR1 MNHEY, CDR2 SVGAGI. The ends were cut back, 5 bases at V and 2 bases at J, with 15 bases in the middle. This CDR3 is CASSALDRPNYGYTF. The CDR3 coding sequence is TGTGCCAGCAGTGCCCTCGACAGGCCCAACTATGGCTACACCTTC.

The chain employs TRBV6-5 and TRBJ1-1; D is ambiguous. This CDR3 is built from 16 residues. Germline CDR1 reads MNHEY; CDR2 reads SVGAGI. The V end lost 2 bases, the J end lost 5 bases, and 18 bases lay between the germline ends. CDR3 region: CASSYRSIGRRTEAFF. CDR3 nucleotides: TGTGCCAGCAGTTACAGGTCGATCGGGCGGAGGACTGAAGCTTTCTTT.

The CDR3 bases are TGTGCCACCCCTACCTGGCGGCAGGGCTCCTACAATGAGCAGTTCTTC. This encodes CATPTWRQGSYNEQFF. The chain uses TRBV2 and TRBJ2-1; maybe TRBD1 (5 bases). Trimming stripped 10 bases from V and 0 bases from J, with 19 bases between. CDR1 and CDR2 from the germline V gene are SNHLY and FYNNEI. The CDR3 is made up of 16 amino acids. Combining the CDR3 with reference TRBV2 and TRBJ2-1 gives the whole variable domain EPEVTQTPSHQVTQMGQEVILRCVPISNHLYFYWYRQILGQKVEFLVSFYNNEISEKSEIFDDQFSVERPDGSNFTLKIRSTKLEDSAMYFCATPTWRQGSYNEQFFGPGTRLTVL.